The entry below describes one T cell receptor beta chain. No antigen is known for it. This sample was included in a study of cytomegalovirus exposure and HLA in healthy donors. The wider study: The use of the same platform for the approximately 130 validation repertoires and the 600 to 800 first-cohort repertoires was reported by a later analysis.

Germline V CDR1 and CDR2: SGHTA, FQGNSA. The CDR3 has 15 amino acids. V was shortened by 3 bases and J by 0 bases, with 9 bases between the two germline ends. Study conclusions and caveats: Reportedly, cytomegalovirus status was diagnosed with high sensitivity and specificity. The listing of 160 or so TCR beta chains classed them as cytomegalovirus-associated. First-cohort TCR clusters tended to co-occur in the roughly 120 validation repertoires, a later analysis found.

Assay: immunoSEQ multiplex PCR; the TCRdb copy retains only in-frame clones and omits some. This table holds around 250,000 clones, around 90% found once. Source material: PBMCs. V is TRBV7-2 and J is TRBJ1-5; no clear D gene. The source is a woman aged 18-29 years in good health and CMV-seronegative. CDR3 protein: CASSFRLNSNQPQHF. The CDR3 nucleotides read TGTGCCAGCAGCTTTCGACTCAATAGCAATCAGCCCCAGCATTTT.